This passage covers 5 T cell receptor beta chains from one sample sequenced in a study of T cells after posttransplantation cyclophosphamide. Sequenced by immunoSEQ multiplex PCR; TCRdb stores in-frame clones only, minus some. In total the sample includes tens of thousands of clones, none of them seen once. Sequencing used PBMCs. These receptor sequences come from a woman aged 45-59 years in good health and a related stem cell transplant donor.

The rearrangement uses TRBV5-1 and TRBJ2-3; D remains unclear. The CDR3 is made up of 14 amino acids. Germline assignment: CDR1 SGHRS and CDR2 YFSETQ. The V end was cut by 5 bases, the J end by 0 bases, with 10 bases between. The CDR3 DNA reads TGCGCCAGCAGGGTTGGTACTAGCACAGATACGCAGTATTTT. Translation gives CASRVGTSTDTQYF.

This clone was seen ten or more times. The CDR3 loop reads CASSFRNEQFF. In nucleotides, the CDR3 is TGTGCCAGCAGTTTCAGGAATGAGCAGTTCTTC. The gene calls are TRBV12-3 or TRBV12-4 and TRBJ2-1, with no clear D. The CDR3 consists of 11 residues. The ends were cut back, 3 bases at V and 7 bases at J, with 4 bases in the middle.

This clone has just a few counts. J is TRBJ2-1 and V is TRBV12-3 or TRBV12-4, with D tentatively TRBD1 (6 bases). V dropped 6 bases and J dropped 9 bases, with 21 bases sitting between them. The CDR3 extends over 15 amino acids. CDR3 coding DNA: TGTGCCAGCAGCCGTCGACAGGAGATACAACTTGAGCAGTTCTTC. It translates to CASSRRQEIQLEQFF.

The CDR3 region is CASSPPGGRVGGYTF. CDR3 DNA: TGTGCCAGCTCACCACCGGGCGGCAGGGTTGGTGGCTACACCTTC. V is TRBV18 and J is TRBJ1-2; D might be TRBD1 (5 bases). The germline CDR1 and CDR2 sequences are KGHSH and LQKENI. The length of the CDR3 is 15 residues. Trimming left V 0 bases short and J 7 bases short, with 15 bases between.

This clone has at least ten counts. This chain joins TRBV7-9 and TRBJ2-1; 11 nucleotides align to TRBD2. The CDR3 consists of 16 residues. Germline lookup yields CDR1 SEHNR and CDR2 FQNEAQ (reference sequence). The trim removed 4 bases at V and 3 bases at J, leaving 5 bases unmatched. This CDR3 reads CASSSKTSGDYNEQFF. The CDR3 DNA follows: TGTGCCAGCAGCTCGAAGACTAGCGGGGACTACAATGAGCAGTTCTTC.